This TCR beta chain appears in the sequencing data of a study of CD8 T cells in Susac syndrome. Negative isolation was used for CD8+ and CD4+ T cells, and FACS enrichment was applied to TEMRA cells. A quantity of roughly 0.5 to 1 ug RNA underwent reverse transcription using random hexamers. Amplification of TCR beta CDR3 across 54 Vbeta and 13 Jbeta was performed with immunoSEQ multiplex PCR. A single record per CDR3 protein comes from TCRdb applying MiXCR to the immunoSEQ multiplex PCR reads. The sample shows under 150,000 distinct CDR3 sequences, 94% of them seen only once. This clonotype showed up just once. Germline V CDR1 and CDR2: DFQATT, SNEGSKA (reference sequence). This CDR3 has 15 amino acids. The V end lost 6 bases, the J end lost 1 base, and 16 bases lay between the germline ends.

This receptor was identified in a human donor in good health. Sequences were obtained from CD8+ T cells from PBMCs. The chain is built from TRBV20-1 and TRBJ2-1, with a tentative D call TRBD2 (5 bases). As DNA, the CDR3 is TGCAGTGCCGCCCACGACCCGGGGTCCTACAATGAGCAGTTCTTC. This codes for CSAAHDPGSYNEQFF.